The T cell receptor (beta chain) under discussion was sequenced for a study of blood T cell repertoires in COVID-19 (dated by TCRdb to 2019 to 2021). For context, the study as a whole: Samples from collaborators originated in the United States, Italy and Spain and spanned both the acute and convalescent phases of COVID-19. Nearly every sample came with metadata listing a de-identified subject ID, COVID-19 status, age in years and sex. HLA class I and class II types, where available, came from metadata supplied by the sample provider rather than from assay-based typing. The samples were drawn from two sources: the first 160 participants of the ongoing ImmuneRACE study, and 1,000 to 1,500 subjects contributed by 6 global collaborators. The material from the prospective study consisted of cDNA or gDNA derived from T cells, B-cell-depleted T cells, or PBMCs. Deeply sampled blood TCRbeta repertoires from subjects exposed to, actively infected with, or recovered from COVID-19 were included in the dataset. The repertoires were released in a freely available public database intended as a resource for research on the immune response to SARS-CoV-2. On the study overall, not on this receptor specifically: How much clinical and demographic metadata was included differed by source and by participant, and the metadata was provided uncurated.

For CDR1 and CDR2, the germline V gene (reference sequence) lists GTSNPN and SVGIG. Trimming removed 2 bases from V and 6 bases from J, leaving 13 bases between the germline ends. The CDR3 sequence holds 13 residues, the cysteine and phenylalanine included. The read is trimmed to its CDR3 DNA, 39 bases read in frame from base 1. Enrolling through a virtual design, the prospective study's participants ranged in age from roughly 18 to 90 years and lived across some 23 United States geographic areas. In the prospective study, cohorts were assigned on the basis of participant-reported clinical history obtained from a screening survey and a study questionnaire. Exposed participants were defined as having been in contact with someone with a PCR-confirmed or clinician-diagnosed COVID-19 case within 2 weeks of study entry. In the prospective study, mobile phlebotomists collected whole blood, serum and a nasopharyngeal or oropharyngeal swab from each participant. Participants in the prospective study had the option to provide additional blood draws and questionnaires over an approximately 2-month period. Prospective study blood samples were shipped either frozen or at room temperature before DNA extraction.

TCRbeta CDR3 regions were amplified from genomic DNA by means of the immunoSEQ Assay, a bias-controlled multiplex PCR. From the authors' description of their analysis: Nucleated cell counts per sample were estimated from amplification of reference gene primers within the assay. To quantify the absolute abundance of each unique TCRbeta CDR3 rearrangement, sequence reads were collapsed and filtered. For each sample, productive Simpson clonality was calculated as the square root of Simpson's diversity index over productive rearrangements. TCRdb mirrors the immuneACCESS table, restricted to in-frame sequences. Some clones are absent from its copies; in checked studies, under half trace to an unresolved V gene, and the reason for the others is unknown. D and trimming come from the DNA, and the V and J calls and clone size come from that table. The sample data list hundreds of thousands of clones, and around four fifths of these were observed just once. More than 4.5% of the sample comes from the top ten.

Notes on this clone: The clone's antigen remains unknown. No base quality information exists; no much larger clone differs at one position.

The chain is encoded by TRBV30 joined to TRBJ1-1; TRBD1 is a possible D gene, resting on 6 matching bases. The specimen sequenced was PBMCs or T cells enriched from blood (not recorded which). The receptor was derived from a woman aged 50 to 60 who had been exposed to COVID-19. The CDR3 protein: CAWSIQGYAEAFF. The nucleotide sequence reads as follows: TGTGCCTGGAGTATACAGGGTTATGCTGAAGCTTTCTTT.